Given below is one T cell receptor beta chain in context. This CDR3 is 14 amino acids long. Per the germline V gene, CDR1 is SGHTA and CDR2 is FQGNSA. After removal of 4 bases from V and 8 bases from J, the junction contained 7 bases not matched to a gene. These data belong to a study of blood T cell repertoires in COVID-19. At the level of the study: There were acute and convalescent COVID-19 samples, and they came from the United States, Italy and Spain.

Participants spanned ages about 18 to 95 years and resided in 20 to 30 US areas. A case of COVID-19 had been met by exposed participants within 2 weeks before study entry. Assay: immunoSEQ multiplex PCR; the TCRdb copy retains only in-frame clones and omits some. The sample shows 150,000 or so clones, approximately 80% of them seen only once. The chain couples TRBV7-2 to TRBJ1-5, with 8 bases lining up with TRBD1. Sequencing input: PBMCs or T cells enriched from blood (not recorded which). The TCR was taken from a man aged 65 to 85 who had been exposed to COVID-19. CDR3 DNA sequence: TGTGCCAGCAGCTCCTGGACAGGGAGGGAGCCCCAGCATTTT. It specifies CASSSWTGREPQHF.